The 19 T cell receptor beta chains in this list originate from one sample, sequenced in a study of blood T cell repertoires in COVID-19. TCRdb's copy holds only in-frame clones and misses some; the assay was immunoSEQ multiplex PCR. The table records roughly 200,000 clones, 70% to 90% of them present only once. Sequenced sample: PBMCs or T cells enriched from blood (not recorded which). Source of these receptors: a woman in her thirties or forties in a cohort exposed to, infected with or recovered from COVID-19 (not recorded which).

This chain connects TRBV28 to TRBJ1-2; no clear D gene. The CDR3 is 13 amino acids. CDR1 is MDHEN and CDR2 is SYDVKM in the germline V gene. Trimming removed 8 bases at V and 1 base at J, with 11 bases between. The DNA for the CDR3 is TGTGCCAGCGAGGAACCTTTTAACTATGGCTACACCTTC. Its protein product is CASEEPFNYGYTF.

A single count supports this clone. The chain couples TRBV6-5 to TRBJ2-6, with D perhaps matching TRBD1 (5 bases). The V gene's germline CDR1 is MNHEY and CDR2 SVGAGI. The CDR3 is 16 residues long. Trimming pared 0 bases from V and 5 bases from J, leaving 11 bases between. CDR3 nucleotide sequence: TGTGCCAGCAGTTACTCCCCGCCAGGGTGGGCCAACGTCCTGACTTTC. This sequence encodes CASSYSPPGWANVLTF.

Points on this clone: Distinct nucleotide sequences in the sample also encode this CDR3. The CDR3 reads CAIRTGNTEAFF. CDR3 DNA: TGTGCCATCAGGACAGGTAACACTGAAGCTTTCTTT. The chain carries TRBV10-3 and TRBJ1-1, with TRBD1 as a possible D gene (6 bases). Germline V CDR1 and CDR2: ENHRY, SYGVKD. V dropped 6 bases and J dropped 2 bases, with 7 bases sitting between them. The CDR3 length is 12 residues.

This clone showed up just once. V usage is TRBV30 and J usage is TRBJ1-2; a weak D match, TRBD1 (5 bases). Germline assignment: CDR1 GTSNPN and CDR2 SVGIG (reference sequence). The CDR3 is 13 amino acids. Between the trimmed V and J ends, which lost 6 bases and 5 bases, there was a span of 16 bases. CDR3 nucleotides: TGTGCCTGTCGGGGGGGGAGATGGTATGGCTACACCTTC. Protein product: CACRGGRWYGYTF.

The DNA for the CDR3 is TGTGCCAGCAGTTTATCGGAAGGGGACACTGAAGCTTTCTTT. It encodes CASSLSEGDTEAFF. The chain carries TRBV27 and TRBJ1-1, with D perhaps TRBD1 (5 bases). Germline assignment: CDR1 MNHEY and CDR2 SMNVEV (reference sequence). This CDR3 comprises 14 residues. V was clipped by 0 bases and J by 3 bases, with 8 bases between them.

The chain combines TRBV15 with TRBJ1-2, with a weak D call TRBD1 (6 bases). The CDR3 has 13 amino acids. Trimming took off 0 bases at V and 8 bases at J, with 10 bases between the two ends. Germline CDR1 reads LNHNV; CDR2 reads YYDKDF (reference sequence). Here the CDR3 DNA reads TGTGCCACCAGCAGAGACAGGGGAAGCGGCTACACCTTC. This sequence encodes CATSRDRGSGYTF.

The table lists this clone with a count of one. The chain links TRBV19 to TRBJ2-7; 11 bases map to TRBD1. The ends lost 5 bases at V and 3 bases at J; junction bases unmatched: 15. Per germline, CDR1 LNHDA and CDR2 SQIVND (reference sequence). The CDR3 length is 18 residues. The CDR3 coding sequence is TGTGCCAGTAGTGCCGGGACAGGGGGAAGGTTGGTGGTCTACGAGCAGTACTTC. This sequence encodes CASSAGTGGRLVVYEQYF.

This clone turned up a few times. The chain combines TRBV2 with TRBJ1-2; 9 positions match TRBD1. Germline V gene lookup returns CDR1 SNHLY and CDR2 FYNNEI. The length of the CDR3 is 15 residues. The ends lost 1 base at V and 6 bases at J; junction bases unmatched: 6. CDR3 sequence reads: CASSEDTGTGHGYTF. The CDR3 DNA is TGTGCCAGCAGTGAAGATACCGGGACAGGGCATGGCTACACCTTC.

The rearrangement uses TRBV10-3 and TRBJ1-5; unclear D gene. Germline V gene lookup returns CDR1 ENHRY and CDR2 SYGVKD. Between the trimmed V and J ends, which lost 0 bases and 3 bases, there was a span of 6 bases. The CDR3 runs to 14 residues. CDR3 residues: CAISESGDNQPQHF. Written as DNA, the CDR3 is TGTGCCATCAGTGAGTCCGGGGACAATCAGCCCCAGCATTTT.

The V gene is TRBV11-1, the J gene TRBJ1-1, with D uncertain. This CDR3 contains 14 residues. V lost 8 bases to trimming and J lost 7 bases, with 20 bases between them. Germline loops: CDR1 SGHAT, CDR2 FQDESV (reference sequence). In nucleotides, the CDR3 is TGTGCCAGCGAAATCACCGCAGGATTTAATGAAGCTTTCTTT. This encodes CASEITAGFNEAFF. The variable domain in full, with the rest retrieved from reference TRBV11-1 and TRBJ1-1, is EAEVAQSPRYKITEKSQAVAFWCDPISGHATLYWYRQILGQGPELLVQFQDESVVDDSQLPKDRFSAERLKGVDSTLKIQPAELGDSAMYLCASEITAGFNEAFFGQGTRLTVV.

The chain couples TRBV5-1 to TRBJ2-1, with TRBD2 identical over 7 bases. The CDR3 runs to 15 residues. Trimming took 0 bases from V and 5 from J; bases not matched to a gene: 5. From germline, CDR1 is SGHRS and CDR2 YFSETQ. The CDR3 loop is CASSLDFAGDNEQFF. CDR3 DNA: TGCGCCAGCAGCTTGGATTTTGCGGGGGACAATGAGCAGTTCTTC.

The chain has TRBV5-1 and TRBJ2-4; D remains ambiguous. Trimming took 4 bases from V and 0 from J, leaving 14 bases between them. The CDR3 contains 16 residues. Germline CDR1 SGHRS, CDR2 YFSETQ. The CDR3 nucleotides read TGCGCCAGCAGCGCGTTGACTGATCTAGCCAAAAACATTCAGTACTTC. It codes for CASSALTDLAKNIQYF.

This chain connects TRBV10-3 to TRBJ2-3; D call uncertain. The germline V gene encodes CDR1 ENHRY and CDR2 SYGVKD. The V gene lost 0 bases and the J gene lost 5 bases, with 6 bases spanning the gap. The CDR3 has 13 residues. The CDR3 reads CAISESTRDTQYF. The DNA of the CDR3 is TGTGCCATCAGTGAGTCGACTCGAGATACGCAGTATTTT.

This chain's CDR3 is CASSQTGFSGQPQHF. The CDR3 coding sequence is TGCGCCAGCAGCCAAACAGGGTTTTCAGGGCAGCCCCAGCATTTT. The V and J genes are TRBV4-1 and TRBJ1-5; TRBD1 is a possible D gene (6 bases). This CDR3 is built from 15 residues. The germline V and J ends were trimmed by 2 bases and 7 bases, with 15 bases remaining between them. From germline, CDR1 is MGHRA and CDR2 YSYEKL.

Concerning this clone itself: The same CDR3 arises from other DNA sequences in this sample as well. This chain joins TRBV3-1 (or the pseudogene TRBV3-2) and TRBJ1-1, with a weak D call TRBD1 (6 bases). Germline V gives CDR1 LGHDT, CDR2 YNNKEL (reference sequence). V shed 3 bases and J shed 2 bases, with 10 bases lying between them. This CDR3 spans 14 amino acids. The CDR3 loop is CASSHRDTNTEAFF. The CDR3 DNA reads as TGTGCCAGCAGCCACCGGGACACCAACACTGAAGCTTTCTTT.

Only one count was recorded for this clone. V is TRBV7-8 and J is TRBJ1-5; a possible D gene is TRBD1 (5 bases). The germline V gene has CDR1 SGHVS and CDR2 FQNEAQ. The V end was cut by 8 bases, the J end by 0 bases, with 11 bases between. The CDR3 spans 14 residues. The CDR3 DNA reads as TGTGCCAGCTCAAGGGGCGATAGCAATCAGCCCCAGCATTTT. It is translated as CASSRGDSNQPQHF.

The genes are TRBV15 and TRBJ1-3; possible D gene TRBD1, 5 bases. This CDR3 has 15 residues. The V end was cut by 0 bases, the J end by 4 bases, with 10 bases between. Germline CDR1 reads LNHNV; CDR2 reads YYDKDF (reference sequence). CDR3 nucleotide sequence: TGTGCCACCAGCAGAGATGGCGGGGCCGGAAACACCATATATTTT. Protein product: CATSRDGGAGNTIYF.

The chain joins TRBV6-5 to TRBJ1-2; D gene ambiguous. The CDR3 has 13 amino acids. The V and J ends lost 3 bases and 8 bases respectively, with 13 bases between them. CDR1 and CDR2 from the germline V gene are MNHEY and SVGAGI. The chain's CDR3 is CASSYLRDWGYTF. The CDR3 DNA reads as TGTGCCAGCAGTTATTTGAGAGACTGGGGCTACACCTTC.

V and J are TRBV5-1 and TRBJ2-3, with TRBD2 matching over 7 bases. The CDR3 length is 14 residues. Germline-derived CDR1 and CDR2 are SGHRS and YFSETQ. V lost 3 bases to trimming and J lost 1 base; unmatched junction nucleotides: 2. CDR3 protein: CASSSAGGTDTQYF. The DNA for the CDR3 is TGCGCCAGCAGCTCGGCGGGGGGCACAGATACGCAGTATTTT.